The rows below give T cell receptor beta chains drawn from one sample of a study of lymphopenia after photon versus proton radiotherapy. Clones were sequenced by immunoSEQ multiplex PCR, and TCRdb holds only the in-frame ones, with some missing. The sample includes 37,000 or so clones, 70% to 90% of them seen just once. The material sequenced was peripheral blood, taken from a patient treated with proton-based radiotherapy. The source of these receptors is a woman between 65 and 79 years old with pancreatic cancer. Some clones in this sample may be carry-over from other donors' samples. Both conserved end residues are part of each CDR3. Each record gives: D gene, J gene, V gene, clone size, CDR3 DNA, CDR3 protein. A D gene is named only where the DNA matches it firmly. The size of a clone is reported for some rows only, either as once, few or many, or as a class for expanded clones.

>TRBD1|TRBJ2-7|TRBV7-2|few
TGTGCCAGCAGCCCCCAGGGGGCCGGCGAGCAGTACTTC
CASSPQGAGEQYF
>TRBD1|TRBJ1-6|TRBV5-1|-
TGCGCCAGCAGCCTCGACAGGGGTAGTATTTCACCCCTCCACTTT
CASSLDRGSISPLHF
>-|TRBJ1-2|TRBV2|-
TGTGCCAGCAGTATACTCAACAGGGAAGTGTATGGCTACACCTTC
CASSILNREVYGYTF
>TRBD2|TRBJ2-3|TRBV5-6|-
TGTGCCAGCAGCTTAAAGGGACTAGCCCAGACTGGGGATACGCAGTATTTT
CASSLKGLAQTGDTQYF
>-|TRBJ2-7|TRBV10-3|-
TGTGCCATCAGTGCCGGGACTTTCCCCTACGAGCAGTACTTC
CAISAGTFPYEQYF
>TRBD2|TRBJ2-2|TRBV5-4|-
TGTGCCAGCAGACGAGCGGGAGGGCCAGGGGAGCTGTTTTTT
CASRRAGGPGELFF
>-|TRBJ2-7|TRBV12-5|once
TGTGCTAGTGCCATCGACAGCTCCTACGAGCAGTACTTC
CASAIDSSYEQYF
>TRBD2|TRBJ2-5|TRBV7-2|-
TGTGCCAGCAGCTTAGCGCTTGCGGGAGTTGTGGAGACCCAGTACTTC
CASSLALAGVVETQYF
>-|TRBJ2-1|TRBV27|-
TGTGCCAGCAGGAGTAGCTCCTACAATGAGCAGTTCTTC
CASRSSSYNEQFF
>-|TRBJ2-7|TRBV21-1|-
TGTGCCAGCAGCGCCGACAGGGAGGCCTACGAGCAGTACTTC
CASSADREAYEQYF
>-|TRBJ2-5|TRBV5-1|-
TGCGCCAGCAGCCGAGCTTCTATGGGAGAGACCCAGTACTTC
CASSRASMGETQYF
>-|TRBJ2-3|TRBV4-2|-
TGTGCCAGCAGCCAAGATGGCCCCGGTGGTGAGTCGCAGTATTTT
CASSQDGPGGESQYF
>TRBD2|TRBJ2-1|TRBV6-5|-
TGTGCCAGCAGTTATCTGGCGGGAGGTCGCAATGAGCAGTTCTTC
CASSYLAGGRNEQFF
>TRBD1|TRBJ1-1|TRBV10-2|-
TGCGCCAGCAGAAGACAGGGTGATGGGACTGAAGCTTTCTTT
CASRRQGDGTEAFF
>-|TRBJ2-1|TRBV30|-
TGTGCCTGGAGTGTACGCGGGAATGAGCAGTTCTTC
CAWSVRGNEQFF
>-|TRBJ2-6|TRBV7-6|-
TGTGCCAGCAGCTTAAAGAGGACGGATCTCTCTGGGGCCAACGTCCTGACTTTC
CASSLKRTDLSGANVLTF
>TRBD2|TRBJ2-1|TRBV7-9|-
TGTGCCAGCAGCCCTAGCGGGGCTAGGGGTGGTGAGCAGTTCTTC
CASSPSGARGGEQFF
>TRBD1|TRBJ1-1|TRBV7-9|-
TGTGCCAGCGTTATCGAGGGGGCAAACACTGAAGCTTTCTTT
CASVIEGANTEAFF
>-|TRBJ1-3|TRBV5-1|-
TGCGCCAGCAGCTTGGCCCCGGGGGTAAGCTCTGGAAACACCATATATTTT
CASSLAPGVSSGNTIYF
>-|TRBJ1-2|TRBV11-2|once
TGTGCCAGCAGGGGTGTTGGGGGGAACTATGGCTACACCTTC
CASRGVGGNYGYTF
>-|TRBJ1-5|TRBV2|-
TGTGCCAGCAGTGATGCCGGGAATCAGCCCCAGCATTTT
CASSDAGNQPQHF
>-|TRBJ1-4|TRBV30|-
TGTGCCTGGAGATCGGGGGTTCCTAATGAAAAACTGTTTTTT
CAWRSGVPNEKLFF
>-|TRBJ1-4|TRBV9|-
TGTGCCAGCAGCGTATCGGCAGGGGAGGGTGAAAAACTGTTTTTT
CASSVSAGEGEKLFF
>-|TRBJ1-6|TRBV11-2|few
TGTGCCAGCAGGAACAAACGGGACGGCCGATCACCCCTCCACTTT
CASRNKRDGRSPLHF
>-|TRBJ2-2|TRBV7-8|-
TGTGCCAGCAGCTTAGCGATAAGGGCCGATGAGCTGTTTTTT
CASSLAIRADELFF
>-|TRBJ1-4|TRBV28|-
TGTGCCAGCAGTAATCAGGGTAATCGGAAACTGTTTTTT
CASSNQGNRKLFF
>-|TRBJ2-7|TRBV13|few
TGTGCCAGCAGCTCGCAAGAGGTCTACGAGCAGTACTTC
CASSSQEVYEQYF
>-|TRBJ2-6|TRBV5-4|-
TGTGCCAGCAGTGGGGTGGGAGGGGCCAACGTCCTGACTTTC
CASSGVGGANVLTF
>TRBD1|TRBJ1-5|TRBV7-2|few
TGTGCCAGCAGCTTTCGAGACAGGGGCTTCAATCAGCCCCAGCATTTT
CASSFRDRGFNQPQHF
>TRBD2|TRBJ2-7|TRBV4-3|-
TGCGCCAGCAGCCAAGGGACATTGGGAGGGACCGAGCAGTACTTC
CASSQGTLGGTEQYF
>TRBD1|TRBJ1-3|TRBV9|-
TGTGCCAGCAGCCGACAGGGGGCCCCTGGAAACACCATATATTTT
CASSRQGAPGNTIYF
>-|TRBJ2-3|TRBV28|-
TGTGCCAGCAAGGGGGGGGCAGGGCTCACAGATACGCAGTATTTT
CASKGGAGLTDTQYF
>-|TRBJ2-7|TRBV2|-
TGTGCCAGCAGTAACCCCCAAGGCTCCTACGAGCAGTACTTC
CASSNPQGSYEQYF
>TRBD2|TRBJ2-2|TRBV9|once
TGTGCCAGCAGCAAACCCAGCGGGAGCCTGACCGGGGAGCTGTTTTTT
CASSKPSGSLTGELFF
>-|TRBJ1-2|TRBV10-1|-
TGCGCCAGCAGTGAAACCCCTAACTATGGCTACACCTTC
CASSETPNYGYTF
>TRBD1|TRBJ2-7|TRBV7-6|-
TGTGCCAGCAGCACGGACAGGGGGCTTTTCTACGAGCAGTACTTC
CASSTDRGLFYEQYF
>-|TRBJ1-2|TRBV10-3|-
TGTGCCATCAGTGATGGGTTAGCTAACTATGGCTACACCTTC
CAISDGLANYGYTF
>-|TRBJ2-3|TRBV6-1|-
TGTGCCAGCAGTGAAGTCGGGGGCAGGGCAGATACGCAGTATTTT
CASSEVGGRADTQYF
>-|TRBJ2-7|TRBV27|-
TGTGCCAGCAGTCCCTACCCCGGGACGGAGACCTACGAGCAGTACTTC
CASSPYPGTETYEQYF
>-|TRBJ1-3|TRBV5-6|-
TGTGCCAGCAGCTTGTGGGGCTCTGGAAACACCATATATTTT
CASSLWGSGNTIYF
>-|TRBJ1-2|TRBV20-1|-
TGCAGTGTGGTCAGGGGCCCTGGCTACACCTTC
CSVVRGPGYTF
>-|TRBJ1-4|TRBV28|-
TGTGCCAGCAGTTTGGGGAGGCATAATGAAAAACTGTTTTTT
CASSLGRHNEKLFF
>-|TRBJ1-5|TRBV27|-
TGTGCCAGCAGTCAGGGGCGGAGCAATCAGCCCCAGCATTTT
CASSQGRSNQPQHF
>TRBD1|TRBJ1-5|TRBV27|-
TGTGCCAGCAGTTGGACAGGGGGTATTGGCAATCAGCCCCAGCATTTT
CASSWTGGIGNQPQHF
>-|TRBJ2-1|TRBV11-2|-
TGTGCCAGCAGCGTCAGACTACTTAGGACATACAGCTCCTACAATGAGCAGTTCTTC
CASSVRLLRTYSSYNEQFF
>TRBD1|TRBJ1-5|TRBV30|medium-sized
TGTGCCTGGAAGCCGTCGGACAGGGGAAGTCAGCCCCAGCATTTT
CAWKPSDRGSQPQHF
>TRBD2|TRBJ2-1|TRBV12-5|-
TGTGCTAGTGGTTTTAATCCACTAGCGGGAGTGGGCAATGAGCAGTTCTTC
CASGFNPLAGVGNEQFF
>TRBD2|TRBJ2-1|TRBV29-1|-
TGCAGCGTCCGACCCCCGGGACTAGCATCCGAGCAGTTCTTC
CSVRPPGLASEQFF
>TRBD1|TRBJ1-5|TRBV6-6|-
TGTGCCAGCGAAGGACAGGGGGCAATCAAGCCCCAGCATTTT
CASEGQGAIKPQHF
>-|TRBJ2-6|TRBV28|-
TGTGCCAGCAGTTTATTTAGTGTCTCTGGGGCCAACGTCCTGACTTTC
CASSLFSVSGANVLTF
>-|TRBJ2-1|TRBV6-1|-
TGTGCCAGCAGTGAAGAGGCACAAACCTACAATGAGCAGTTCTTC
CASSEEAQTYNEQFF
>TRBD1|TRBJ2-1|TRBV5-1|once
TGCGCCAGCAGCACACAGGGGGCCGACTACAATGAGCAGTTCTTC
CASSTQGADYNEQFF
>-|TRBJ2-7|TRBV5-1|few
TGCGCCAGCAGTCTTATCTACGAGCAGTACTTC
CASSLIYEQYF